This T cell receptor (beta chain) emerged from a study of blood T cell repertoires in COVID-19. On the study more broadly: From the United States, Italy and Spain came samples of acute and convalescent COVID-19. Sources were T cells, B-cell-depleted T cells, or PBMCs; the material itself was cDNA or gDNA.

V shed 4 bases and J 5 bases; nucleotides not matched to a gene: 8. This CDR3 contains 15 residues. Germline-derived CDR1 and CDR2 are MDHEN and SYDVKM. Under the authors' procedure: Reference gene primer amplification in the assay estimated nucleated cell counts. The data were produced by immunoSEQ multiplex PCR, yet TCRdb's version contains in-frame clones alone and is incomplete. Clone size and the V and J calls come from that table; the DNA yielded D and trimming. The sample holds about 43,000 clones, approximately 86% seen once. The sample taken for sequencing was peripheral blood. The J gene is TRBJ2-5, the V gene TRBV28; 9 nucleotides match TRBD1. The TCR sequence derives from a man in his fifties or sixties with active COVID-19. CDR3 residues: CASSSQQGAPETQYF. CDR3 sequence (DNA): TGTGCCAGCAGTTCCCAACAGGGGGCGCCGGAGACCCAGTACTTC.